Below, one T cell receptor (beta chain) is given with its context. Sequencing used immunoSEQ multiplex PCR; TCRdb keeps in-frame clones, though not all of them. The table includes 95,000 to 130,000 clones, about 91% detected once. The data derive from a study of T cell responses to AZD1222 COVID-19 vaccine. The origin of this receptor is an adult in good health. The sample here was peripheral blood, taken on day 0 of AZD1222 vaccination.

CDR3 nucleotide sequence: TGCAGCGCCGGGGACAGGGGTAACGAAAACATTCAGTACTTC. It translates to CSAGDRGNENIQYF. This chain connects TRBV29-1 to TRBJ2-4, with 10 nucleotides matching TRBD1. CDR1 SQVTM and CDR2 ANQGSEA come from the germline V gene. Trimming at V came to 7 bases and at J to 5 bases, leaving 8 bases not matched to a gene. This CDR3 is built from 14 residues.